The clone carrying this T cell receptor beta chain was counted only a few times. The antigen is not known. Sequencing was designed to attain a depth spanning 1 in 200,000 to 1 in 1 million T cells. Repertoires were generated with immunoSEQ multiplex PCR, while TCRdb's copy carries only in-frame clones and drops some. The repertoire includes roughly 190,000 clones, over 60% of them detected once, and under 15% sits in the top ten. V shed 5 bases and J shed 7 bases, with 11 bases lying between them. The germline V gene has CDR1 PRHDT and CDR2 FYEKMQ (reference sequence). The CDR3 totals 12 residues. These data come from a study of cytotoxic CD8 clonotypes in ibrutinib-treated CLL. Across the whole study: Among responders, roughly 24 were partial and 2 complete; after median roughly 65 months, around 14 stayed remitted and 12 progressed. Whole-study findings and limits: Treatment left the uncommon public clonotypes either contracted or stable in frequency. Increased clonality at ibrutinib response gave way to a return toward baseline at progression.

The rearrangement links TRBV13 to TRBJ1-1; D remains unclear. Sample: PBMCs, taken after 24 months of ibrutinib treatment. The clonotype was recovered from a human donor with chronic lymphocytic leukemia. This chain's CDR3 is CASSPTSLEAFF. The DNA of the CDR3 is TGTGCCAGCAGCCCGACAAGTCTTGAAGCTTTCTTT. Complete variable domain (other parts from reference TRBV13 and TRBJ1-1): AAGVIQSPRHLIKEKRETATLKCYPIPRHDTVYWYQQGPGQDPQFLISFYEKMQSDKGSIPDRFSAQQFSDYHSELNMSSLELGDSALYFCASSPTSLEAFFGQGTRLTVV.